A selection of T cell receptor beta chains follows, all from one sample in a study of blood T cell repertoires in COVID-19. Clones were read by immunoSEQ multiplex PCR, and TCRdb kept only the in-frame ones, dropping some. The table includes fewer than 350,000 clones, 88% detected once. The sequenced sample was PBMCs or T cells enriched from blood (not recorded which). Receptors were obtained from a woman aged 25 to 39 who had been exposed to COVID-19. CDR3s include the opening cysteine and the closing phenylalanine or tryptophan. A D gene is named only where the DNA matches it firmly. Some rows have no size entry. The others give once, few or many, or a class for an expanded clone.

cdr3_nt | cdr3_aa | clone_size | v_call | d_call | j_call
TGTGCTAGCAGCTTAGAGCCCGCGGGACTAGCGGGAGAAGGCACCGGGGAGCTGTTTTTT | CASSLEPAGLAGEGTGELFF | . | TRBV7-7 | TRBD2 | TRBJ2-2
TGTGCCAGTAAGGAGGGCTCGAACACTGAAGCTTTCTTT | CASKEGSNTEAFF | . | TRBV2 | . | TRBJ1-1
TGTGCCAGCAGCCAAACAGGGTTCTCTAATGAAAAACTGTTTTTT | CASSQTGFSNEKLFF | once | TRBV14 | . | TRBJ1-4
TGTGCCAGCAGCCATCACCGGGACTCGCCTGCCGGGGAGCTGTTTTTT | CASSHHRDSPAGELFF | . | TRBV4-2 | . | TRBJ2-2
TGTGCCAGCAGCTTGCAGGGTTCGTCCTACAATGAGCAGTTCTTC | CASSLQGSSYNEQFF | . | TRBV7-7 | . | TRBJ2-1
TGTGCCAGCAGATTAACAGGGGGCTACGAGCAGTACTTC | CASRLTGGYEQYF | . | TRBV12-3/TRBV12-4 | TRBD1 | TRBJ2-7
TGTGCCAGCAGCTTACAACAGGGGAACTACGAGCAGTACTTC | CASSLQQGNYEQYF | . | TRBV7-2 | TRBD1 | TRBJ2-7
TGTGCCAGCAGACCGACAGGGGTAGGCGAGCAGTACTTC | CASRPTGVGEQYF | . | TRBV3-1/TRBV3-2 | TRBD1 | TRBJ2-7
TGTGCCAGCCAGACAGGGGAGAACTATGGCTACACCTTC | CASQTGENYGYTF | . | TRBV2 | TRBD1 | TRBJ1-2
TGCGCCACGAAAAGGGGACAGGGGGAATCTGAAGCTTTCTTT | CATKRGQGESEAFF | . | TRBV10-2 | TRBD1 | TRBJ1-1
TGTGCCAGCAGCCCTTATAGCAATCAGCCCCAGCATTTT | CASSPYSNQPQHF | . | TRBV7-3 | . | TRBJ1-5
TGTGCCAGCAGTGTTGGATTGGGACAGGGTGACTACGAGCAGTACTTC | CASSVGLGQGDYEQYF | . | TRBV25-1 | TRBD1 | TRBJ2-7
TGTGCCAGCAGAGACAGCCTCTATGGCTACACCTTC | CASRDSLYGYTF | once | TRBV25-1 | . | TRBJ1-2
TGCGCCAGCCAAAGAGGGTGGAAGGGCCTCCCCCAAGAGACCCAGTACTTC | CASQRGWKGLPQETQYF | once | TRBV10-2 | . | TRBJ2-5
TGTGCCTGGAGTCCCCTAGACTATGGCTACACCTTC | CAWSPLDYGYTF | . | TRBV30 | . | TRBJ1-2
TGTGCCTTGGACAGGAGCTTGAACACCGGGGAGCTGTTTTTT | CALDRSLNTGELFF | . | TRBV30 | TRBD1 | TRBJ2-2
TGTGCCAGCAGACCCGACAGTGGGGTCACCTTCGGCTACACCTTC | CASRPDSGVTFGYTF | . | TRBV7-9 | . | TRBJ1-2
TGTGCCAGCAGCGTAGGGTCAGGGTCCGGTCAGCCCCAGCATTTT | CASSVGSGSGQPQHF | few | TRBV9 | . | TRBJ1-5
TGTGCCAGCAGTGAGGCGACAGGTATCCGTAGTACAATAGGCACAGATACGCAGTATTTT | CASSEATGIRSTIGTDTQYF | . | TRBV2 | . | TRBJ2-3
TGTGCCAGCAGTTTGGGGACTAGCGGGTATACCTACGAGCAGTACTTC | CASSLGTSGYTYEQYF | . | TRBV27 | TRBD2 | TRBJ2-7
TGTGCCAGCAGCTTAAGGCCGGGTCTAAGCACAGATACGCAGTATTTT | CASSLRPGLSTDTQYF | . | TRBV11-2 | . | TRBJ2-3
TGTGCCAGCAGCGCCGGTAGCGGAGGGGAGCAGTACTTC | CASSAGSGGEQYF | . | TRBV5-6 | . | TRBJ2-7
TGTGCCAGCAGTTCCGACAGCGGGAGGGCCAGGGAGCAGTACTTC | CASSSDSGRAREQYF | . | TRBV6-5 | TRBD2 | TRBJ2-7
TGTGCCAGCAGCTTGGCGGAGACCCAGTACTTC | CASSLAETQYF | . | TRBV5-8 | . | TRBJ2-5
TGTGCCAGCAGTGAAAATCGTCGGGGGTCCGGATCATTCCCCTACGAGCAGTACTTC | CASSENRRGSGSFPYEQYF | . | TRBV2 | . | TRBJ2-7
TGTGCCAGCAGCTCTACCCTGTCAACTAATGAAAAACTGTTTTTT | CASSSTLSTNEKLFF | . | TRBV13 | . | TRBJ1-4
TGTGCCAGCCAAACAGGGGGCTATCCGAACTATGGCTACACCTTC | CASQTGGYPNYGYTF | . | TRBV19 | TRBD1 | TRBJ1-2
TGTGCCAGCTCCTCTTCGCAGGGGAGGGACTATGGCTACACCTTC | CASSSSQGRDYGYTF | . | TRBV18 | . | TRBJ1-2
TGTGCCAGCAGTGGTCAGGGGTGGAATTCACCCCTCCACTTT | CASSGQGWNSPLHF | . | TRBV28 | . | TRBJ1-6
TGCGCCAGCAGCTTGGGGGGCACTCGTACGCAGTATTTT | CASSLGGTRTQYF | . | TRBV5-1 | . | TRBJ2-3
TGTGCCAGCAGTTACTCGGACAGGGAAGCTTTCTTT | CASSYSDREAFF | . | TRBV6-5 | TRBD1 | TRBJ1-1
TGTGCCAGCTCACCCCGGGACAGGGTTGGAAACACCATATATTTT | CASSPRDRVGNTIYF | . | TRBV18 | TRBD1 | TRBJ1-3
TGTGCCAGCAGTGAATTTTCTAGCGGAAGCACAGATACGCAGTATTTT | CASSEFSSGSTDTQYF | . | TRBV2 | TRBD2 | TRBJ2-3
TGCGCCAGCAGCTTGGCGACACAAGAGACCCAGTACTTC | CASSLATQETQYF | . | TRBV5-1 | . | TRBJ2-5
TGTGCCAGCAGCAAACCTAGGGCCGGTAGGGGGTTGGACTCACCCCTCCACTTT | CASSKPRAGRGLDSPLHF | . | TRBV21-1 | . | TRBJ1-6
TGTGCCAGCAGCTGGGGGAGGGCGGGTAGCGGCTACGAGCAGTACTTC | CASSWGRAGSGYEQYF | . | TRBV5-4 | TRBD2 | TRBJ2-7
TGTGCCAGCAGCCCCGGCGCCACGCCGCCCCCGACAGGGGGGGATGGCTACACCTTC | CASSPGATPPPTGGDGYTF | . | TRBV7-6 | TRBD1 | TRBJ1-2
TGTGCCAGCAGCACCCCCGGGAAACCGGGAAGGCCCCAGCATTTT | CASSTPGKPGRPQHF | . | TRBV28 | . | TRBJ1-5
TGTGCCAGCAGTTGGGGACAGGGGCTGGGCAAAAACATTCAGTACTTC | CASSWGQGLGKNIQYF | . | TRBV27 | TRBD1 | TRBJ2-4
TGTGCCAGCAGATCTTACCTTGACTCACGCAATCAGCCCCAGCATTTT | CASRSYLDSRNQPQHF | . | TRBV28 | . | TRBJ1-5
TGCGCCAGCAGCTTGGCAGTGAACACTGAAGCTTTCTTT | CASSLAVNTEAFF | . | TRBV5-1 | . | TRBJ1-1
TGTGCCAGTATTCCCCAGGGGGGCTCGTCTTTATCTGAAGCTTTCTTT | CASIPQGGSSLSEAFF | . | TRBV19 | TRBD1 | TRBJ1-1
TGTGCCAGCAGCCAAGTGTTCCGCATAGTCCCCTACAATGAGCAGTTCTTC | CASSQVFRIVPYNEQFF | once | TRBV3-1/TRBV3-2 | . | TRBJ2-1
TGTGCCAGCAGCTCCCAGGGTGGAGTACCCTACAACAATGAGCAGTTCTTC | CASSSQGGVPYNNEQFF | few | TRBV2 | . | TRBJ2-1
TGTGCCAGCAGAGGGACTAGCGGGAGGCCGGGGCTTTTC | CASRGTSGRPGLF | . | TRBV2 | TRBD2 | TRBJ2-7
TGTGCCAGCAGTTTGAGTATGAACACTGAAGCTTTCTTT | CASSLSMNTEAFF | . | TRBV27 | . | TRBJ1-1
TGTGCCAGCAGCTTGGAGGCAGGGGACGAAAAACTGTTTTTT | CASSLEAGDEKLFF | . | TRBV5-6 | . | TRBJ1-4
TGTGCCAGCTCGGAGGGGCTCGGGCAGCCCCAGCATTTT | CASSEGLGQPQHF | few | TRBV18 | . | TRBJ1-5
TGTGCCAGCTCAGGGCAGCGCAATCAGCCCCAGCATTTT | CASSGQRNQPQHF | . | TRBV27 | . | TRBJ1-5
TGTGCCAGCAGTTCGACGACAAACGAGCAGTACTTC | CASSSTTNEQYF | . | TRBV28 | . | TRBJ2-7
TGTGCCAGCTCATCCACGACTCCGAGCTCTGGAAACACCATATATTTT | CASSSTTPSSGNTIYF | . | TRBV18 | . | TRBJ1-3
TGTGCCAGCTCACCATTAGCCCGACAGGGGGCCCACGAGCAGTACTTC | CASSPLARQGAHEQYF | . | TRBV18 | TRBD1 | TRBJ2-7